This TCR beta chain was profiled in a study of OX40 agonist ivuxolimab in advanced cancers. Study-level information: Participants averaged roughly 60 years of age (range roughly 23 to 79) and were around 80% male. Whole-study findings and limits: On average, CD8+ T cells showed a greater number of expanded clones than CD4+.

TCRdb's table, derived via immunoSEQ multiplex PCR, lists solely in-frame clones and lacks some. The table shows more than 45,000 clones, with roughly 77% occurring only once. With regard to this clone: Its antigen is not identified.

This clonotype was obtained from an adult with an advanced solid tumor such as melanoma, head and neck, liver or kidney cancer. The sample consisted of CD4+ or CD8+ T cells sorted from blood, taken in a trial of the OX40 agonist ivuxolimab.

CDR3 in DNA: TGTGCCAGCATGGACCCGGGACTAGCGGGTTACGAGCAGTACTTC. Translation gives CASMDPGLAGYEQYF. The chain has TRBV6-5 and TRBJ2-7; 12 bases match TRBD2. The CDR3 extends over 15 amino acids. Germline CDR1 and CDR2: MNHEY and SVGAGI. V lost 7 bases and J lost 4; bases outside the gene matches: 8.